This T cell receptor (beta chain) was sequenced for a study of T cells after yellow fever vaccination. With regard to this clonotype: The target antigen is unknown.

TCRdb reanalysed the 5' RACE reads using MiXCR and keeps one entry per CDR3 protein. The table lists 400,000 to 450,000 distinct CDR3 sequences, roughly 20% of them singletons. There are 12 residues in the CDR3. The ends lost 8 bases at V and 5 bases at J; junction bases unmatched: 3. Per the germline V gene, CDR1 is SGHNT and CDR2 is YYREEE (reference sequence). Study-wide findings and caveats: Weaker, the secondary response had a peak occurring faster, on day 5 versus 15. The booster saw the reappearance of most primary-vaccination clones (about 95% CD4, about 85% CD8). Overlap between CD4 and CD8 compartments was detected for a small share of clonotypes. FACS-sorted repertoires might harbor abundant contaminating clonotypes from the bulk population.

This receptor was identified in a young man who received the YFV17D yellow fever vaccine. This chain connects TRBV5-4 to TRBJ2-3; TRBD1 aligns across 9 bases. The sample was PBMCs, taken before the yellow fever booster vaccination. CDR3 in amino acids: CARGQGVDTQYF. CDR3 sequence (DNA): TGTGCCAGGGGACAGGGTGTAGATACGCAGTATTTT.